This entry describes one TCR beta chain. Its antigen is still unknown. This record comes from a study of T cells in Graves' hyperthyroidism and ophthalmopathy. Study as a whole: Peripheral blood was secured at the point of initial diagnosis, before any treatment. Study-wide findings and caveats: A model built on 13 V-J features separated ophthalmopathy from stable hyperthyroidism. Most clonotypes expanded in the thyroid (above 0.001) were also present in blood.

Using RNA transcripts as the source, TCR beta CDR3 regions were amplified. The HTBI primer set was used in a first-round RT-PCR of the TCR CDR3. From the multiplex PCR reads, TCRdb called clonotypes with MiXCR, one entry per CDR3 protein. The sample records 300,000 to 400,000 distinct CDR3 sequences, roughly 23% being singletons. There are 16 residues in the CDR3. V lost 0 bases and J lost 3, with 14 bases in between. Germline values: CDR1 DFQATT, CDR2 SNEGSKA (reference sequence). Clinical symptoms, serum thyroxine, TRAb, thyroid ultrasound and orbital computed tomography informed diagnoses. V is TRBV20-1 and J is TRBJ2-2; perhaps TRBD1 as D (6 bases). The source material was blood. The TCR sequence derives from a woman in her fifties or sixties with Graves' hyperthyroidism. The CDR3 DNA reads TGCAGTGCTAGAGATCTGGGGGCGCCGGACACCGGGGAGCTGTTTTTT. It encodes CSARDLGAPDTGELFF.